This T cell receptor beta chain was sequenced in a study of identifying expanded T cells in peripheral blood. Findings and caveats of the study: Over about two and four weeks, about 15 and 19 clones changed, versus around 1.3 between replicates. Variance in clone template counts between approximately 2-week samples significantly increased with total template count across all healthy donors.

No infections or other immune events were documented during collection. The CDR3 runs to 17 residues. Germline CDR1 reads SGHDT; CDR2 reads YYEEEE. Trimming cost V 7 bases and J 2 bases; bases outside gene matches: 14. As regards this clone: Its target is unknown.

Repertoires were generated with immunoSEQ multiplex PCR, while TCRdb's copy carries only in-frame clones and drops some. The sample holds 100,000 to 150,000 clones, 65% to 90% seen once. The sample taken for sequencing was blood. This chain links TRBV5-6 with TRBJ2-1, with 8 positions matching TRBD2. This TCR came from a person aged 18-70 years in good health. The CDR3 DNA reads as TGTGCCAGCCGATCCTATACTCCAGCGGGAGCCTACAATGAGCAGTTCTTC. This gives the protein CASRSYTPAGAYNEQFF.